This record covers a single T cell receptor (beta chain). What it binds is not known. Using immunoSEQ multiplex PCR, the repertoire was profiled, and TCRdb retains in-frame clones only, with some absent. The profile shows more than 55,000 clones, 87% of them singletons. The data were taken from a study of OX40 agonist ivuxolimab in advanced cancers. General study results and limits: CD8+ T cells (on average) carried more expanded clones than CD4+ T cells.

In germline, CDR1 is MDHEN, CDR2 SYDVKM. V gave up 7 bases and J gave up 0 bases, with 13 bases separating them. This CDR3 has 14 residues. The input for sequencing was CD4+ or CD8+ T cells sorted from blood, taken in a trial of the OX40 agonist ivuxolimab. The chain employs TRBV28 and TRBJ2-7, with D hard to call. This clonotype originated in an adult with an advanced solid tumor such as melanoma, head and neck, liver or kidney cancer. The CDR3 coding sequence is TGTGCCAGCACAATCACGACATCCTCCTACGAGCAGTACTTC. Translated, it gives CASTITTSSYEQYF.